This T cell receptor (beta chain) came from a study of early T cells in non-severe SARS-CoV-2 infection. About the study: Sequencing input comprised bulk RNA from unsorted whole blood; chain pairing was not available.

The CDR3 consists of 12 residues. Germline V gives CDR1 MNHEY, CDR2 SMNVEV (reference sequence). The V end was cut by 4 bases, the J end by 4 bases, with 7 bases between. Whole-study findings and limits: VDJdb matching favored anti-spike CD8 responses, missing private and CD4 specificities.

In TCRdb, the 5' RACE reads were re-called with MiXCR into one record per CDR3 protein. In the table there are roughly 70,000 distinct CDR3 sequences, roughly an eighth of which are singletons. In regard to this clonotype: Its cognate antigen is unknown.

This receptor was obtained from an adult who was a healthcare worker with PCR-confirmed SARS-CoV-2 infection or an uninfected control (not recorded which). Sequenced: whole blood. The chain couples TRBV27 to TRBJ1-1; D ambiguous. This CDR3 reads CASSWRGTEAFF. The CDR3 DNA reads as TGTGCCAGCAGTTGGAGAGGCACTGAAGCTTTCTTT.